What follows are 14 T cell receptor beta chains derived from one specimen sequenced in a study of blood T cells in healthy people across ages. Next came a second PCR, run for roughly 6 to 11 cycles, which used a sample-barcoded 5' primer along with a J-beta primer mix. Each CDR3 protein is one row after TCRdb ran MiXCR on the 5' RACE reads. The sample shows about 1.5 million distinct CDR3 sequences, about 45% of them seen only once. Sequenced sample: blood. All receptors come from a woman under 30 in good health.

This rearrangement joins TRBV21-1 to TRBJ2-1; TRBD1 reflects the table's D call only, with no check against the DNA. TRBV21-1 is annotated as a pseudogene. The CDR3 has 14 residues. The CDR3 is CASSPRQGGHEQFF. The CDR3 DNA reads TGTGCCAGCAGCCCCCGACAGGGCGGCCACGAGCAGTTCTTC.

The rearrangement links TRBV6-5 to TRBJ1-6; D unresolved. V shed 6 bases and J shed 7 bases, with 16 bases lying between them. Per germline, CDR1 MNHEY and CDR2 SVGAGI. The CDR3 contains 15 residues. CDR3 sequence (DNA): TGTGCCAGCAGCCCAGTCGGGGTACACAATTCACCCCTCCACTTT. The encoded protein is CASSPVGVHNSPLHF.

The sample holds a few counts of this clonotype. The gene calls are TRBV9 and TRBJ2-5; a weak D match, TRBD2 (5 bases). Germline values: CDR1 SGDLS, CDR2 YYNGEE. Trimming left V 4 bases short and J 1 base short, with 20 bases between. There are 17 residues in the CDR3. CDR3 sequence reads: CASSPRGSDRPQETQYF. The CDR3 nucleotides read TGTGCCAGCAGCCCCCGAGGTAGCGACCGACCCCAAGAGACCCAGTACTTC.

As DNA, the CDR3 is TGTGCCAGCAGCTTAGCGGGACGGACAACCTACGAGCAGTACTTC. Encoded protein: CASSLAGRTTYEQYF. The V call is TRBV7-2, the J call TRBJ2-7, with D possibly being TRBD1 or TRBD2 (5 bases each). The V end was cut by 0 bases, the J end by 2 bases, with 11 bases between. CDR3 length: 15 amino acids. In germline, CDR1 is SGHTA, CDR2 FQGNSA.

The chain employs TRBV3-1 and TRBJ2-2; the D gene is possibly TRBD2 (5 bases). Germline lookup yields CDR1 LGHDT and CDR2 YNNKEL (reference sequence). Trimming stripped 10 bases from V and 7 bases from J, with 19 bases between. The CDR3 is 14 amino acids. The CDR3 DNA reads TGTGCCACTTTAGAGACGGGATTCGGCGGGGAGCTGTTTTTT. Its translation: CATLETGFGGELFF. Supplemented by reference TRBV3-1 and TRBJ2-2, the full variable domain reads DTAVSQTPKYLVTQMGNDKSIKCEQNLGHDTMYWYKQDSKKFLKIMFSYNNKELIINETVPNRFSPKSPDKAHLNLHINSLELGDSAVYFCATLETGFGGELFFGEGSRLTVL.

Only one count was recorded for this clonotype. The chain joins TRBV6-2 or TRBV6-3 to TRBJ2-1; D uncertain. The germline gives CDR1 MNHEY, CDR2 SVGEGT. The CDR3 totals 10 residues. CDR3 protein: CALGYNEQFF. In DNA form, the CDR3 reads TGTGCATTGGGCTACAATGAGCAGTTCTTC.

This rearrangement joins TRBV20-1 to TRBJ2-1, with TRBD2 matching 11 bases. V shed 6 bases, J shed 6 bases, and the junction held 19 bases outside the gene matches. Germline CDR1 and CDR2: DFQATT and SNEGSKA (reference sequence). CDR3 length: 18 amino acids. The CDR3 reads CSAEAFGLAGVSGNEQFF. The CDR3 DNA is TGCAGTGCCGAAGCGTTTGGACTAGCGGGCGTTTCGGGCAATGAGCAGTTCTTC.

The rearrangement uses TRBV10-3 and TRBJ2-4; the D is unclear. The J call is doubtful: the DNA matches TRBJ2-7 better. CDR3 length equals 15 residues. The germline CDR1 and CDR2 sequences are ENHRY and SYGVKD. The CDR3 region has the DNA TGTGCCATCAGTGAGGGTGGCGGCCACCTAGGCGAGCAGTACTTC. Amino acids: CAISEGGGHLGEQYF.

This clonotype was found a few times. The genes are TRBV28 and TRBJ2-7; possible D gene TRBD2, 5 bases. Trimming pared 8 bases from V and 2 bases from J, leaving 13 bases between. The CDR3 runs 13 residues. CDR1 is MDHEN and CDR2 is SYDVKM in the germline V gene. CDR3 loop: CASVRGPPYEQYF. The CDR3 DNA sequence: TGTGCCAGCGTGCGAGGGCCTCCCTACGAGCAGTACTTC.

The CDR3 region is CSACHRGGQPQHF. DNA of the CDR3: TGCAGTGCTTGCCACAGGGGCGGGCAGCCCCAGCATTTT. The rearrangement uses TRBV20-1 and TRBJ1-5, with TRBD1 matching 7 bases. Germline values: CDR1 DFQATT, CDR2 SNEGSKA (reference sequence). The CDR3 has 13 amino acids. V gave up 5 bases and J gave up 7 bases; unmatched junction bases: 8.

This clonotype was found many times. The chain couples TRBV7-2 to TRBJ1-2, with D hard to call. The CDR3 contains 12 residues. The ends were cut back, 3 bases at V and 5 bases at J, with 7 bases in the middle. The germline CDR1 and CDR2 sequences are SGHTA and FQGNSA. The CDR3 region is CASSLDFYGYTF. Written as DNA, the CDR3 is TGTGCCAGCAGCTTGGACTTTTATGGCTACACCTTC.

The chain combines TRBV20-1 with TRBJ2-1; no clear D. Trimming cost V 4 bases and J 0 bases, with 19 bases left between them. The CDR3 is 17 amino acids. CDR1 DFQATT and CDR2 SNEGSKA come from the germline V gene (reference sequence). In DNA form, the CDR3 reads TGCAGTGCTAAGGGTTCTCGTACCCTAGACTCCTACAATGAGCAGTTCTTC. Its protein product is CSAKGSRTLDSYNEQFF.

The V call is TRBV20-1, the J call TRBJ2-1; D gene uncertain. This CDR3 contains 14 residues. With 5 bases removed from V and 4 bases from J, the gap between germline ends came to 15 bases. Germline CDR1 reads DFQATT; CDR2 reads SNEGSKA (reference sequence). As DNA, the CDR3 is TGCAGTGCTCTGGCTACTACTCCATACAATGAGCAGTTCTTC. It codes for CSALATTPYNEQFF.

The chain recombines TRBV7-2 with TRBJ2-3; D remains unclear. CDR3 length: 15 amino acids. From germline, CDR1 is SGHTA and CDR2 FQGNSA. Deletions cut 2 bases from V and 4 bases from J, with 13 bases between. The CDR3 DNA follows: TGTGCCAGCAGCTTAAGTTCCCCTCTGGCAGATACGCAGTATTTT. Its translation is CASSLSSPLADTQYF.